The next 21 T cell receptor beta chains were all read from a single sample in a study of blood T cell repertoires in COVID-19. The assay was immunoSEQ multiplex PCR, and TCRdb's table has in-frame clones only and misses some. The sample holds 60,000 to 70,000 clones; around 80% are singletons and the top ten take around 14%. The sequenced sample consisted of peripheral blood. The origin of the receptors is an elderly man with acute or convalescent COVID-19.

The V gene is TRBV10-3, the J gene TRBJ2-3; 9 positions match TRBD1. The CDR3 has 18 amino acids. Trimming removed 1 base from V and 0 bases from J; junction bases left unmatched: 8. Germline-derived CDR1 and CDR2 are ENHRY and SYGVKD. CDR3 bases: TGTGCCATCAGTGAGTGGACAGGGGCCGCATCTAGCACAGATACGCAGTATTTT. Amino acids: CAISEWTGAASSTDTQYF.

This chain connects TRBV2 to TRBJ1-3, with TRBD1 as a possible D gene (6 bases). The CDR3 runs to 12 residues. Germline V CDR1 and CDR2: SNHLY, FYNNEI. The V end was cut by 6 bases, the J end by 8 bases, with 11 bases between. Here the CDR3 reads CASRPQGDTIYF. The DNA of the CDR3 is TGTGCCAGCAGACCACAGGGAGACACCATATATTTT.

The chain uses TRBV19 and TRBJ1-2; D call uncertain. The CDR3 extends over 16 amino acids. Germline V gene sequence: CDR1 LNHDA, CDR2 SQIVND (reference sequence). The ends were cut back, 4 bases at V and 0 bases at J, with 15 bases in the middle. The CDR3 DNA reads TGTGCCAGTAGTACGGGGATGACGAGAGCTAACTATGGCTACACCTTC. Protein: CASSTGMTRANYGYTF.

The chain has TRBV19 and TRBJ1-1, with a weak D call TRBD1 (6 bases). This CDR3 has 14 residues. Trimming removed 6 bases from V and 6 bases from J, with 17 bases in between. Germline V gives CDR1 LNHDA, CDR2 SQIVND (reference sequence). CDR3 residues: CASRRGGTVPEAFF. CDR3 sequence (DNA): TGTGCCAGTAGGAGGGGGGGGACCGTCCCTGAAGCTTTCTTT.

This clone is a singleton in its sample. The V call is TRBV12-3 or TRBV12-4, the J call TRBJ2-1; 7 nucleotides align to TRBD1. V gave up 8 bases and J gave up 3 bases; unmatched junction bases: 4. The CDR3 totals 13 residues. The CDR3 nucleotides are TGTGCCAGCGAATACAGGGGCTACAATGAGCAGTTCTTC. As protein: CASEYRGYNEQFF.

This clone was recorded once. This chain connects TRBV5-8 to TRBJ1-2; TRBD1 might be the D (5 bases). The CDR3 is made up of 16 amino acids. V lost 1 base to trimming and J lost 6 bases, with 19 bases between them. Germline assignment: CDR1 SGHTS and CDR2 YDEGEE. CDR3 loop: CASSLPRLGRFNGYTF. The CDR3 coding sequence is TGTGCCAGCAGCTTGCCCAGGCTGGGGCGCTTTAATGGCTACACCTTC.

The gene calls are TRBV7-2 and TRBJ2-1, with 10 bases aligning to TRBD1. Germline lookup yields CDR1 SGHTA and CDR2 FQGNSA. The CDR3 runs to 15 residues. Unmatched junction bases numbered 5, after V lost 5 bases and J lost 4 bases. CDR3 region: CASSPGTGVYNEQFF. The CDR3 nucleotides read TGTGCCAGCAGCCCCGGGACAGGGGTTTACAATGAGCAGTTCTTC.

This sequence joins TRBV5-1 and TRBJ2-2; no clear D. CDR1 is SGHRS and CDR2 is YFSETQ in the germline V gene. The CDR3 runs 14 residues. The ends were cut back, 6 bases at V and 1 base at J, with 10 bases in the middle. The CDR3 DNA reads TGCGCCAGCAACCTGGAGAAGAACACCGGGGAGCTGTTTTTT. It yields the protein CASNLEKNTGELFF. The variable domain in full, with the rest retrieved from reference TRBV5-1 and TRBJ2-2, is KAGVTQTPRYLIKTRGQQVTLSCSPISGHRSVSWYQQTPGQGLQFLFEYFSETQRNKGNFPGRFSGRQFSNSRSEMNVSTLELGDSALYLCASNLEKNTGELFFGEGSRLTVL.

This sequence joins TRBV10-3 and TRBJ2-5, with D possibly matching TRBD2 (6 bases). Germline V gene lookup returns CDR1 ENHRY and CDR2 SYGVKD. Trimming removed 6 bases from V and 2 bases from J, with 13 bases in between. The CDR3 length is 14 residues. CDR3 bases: TGTGCCATCAGCGCCGGGAGTGGGCAAGAGACCCAGTACTTC. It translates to CAISAGSGQETQYF.

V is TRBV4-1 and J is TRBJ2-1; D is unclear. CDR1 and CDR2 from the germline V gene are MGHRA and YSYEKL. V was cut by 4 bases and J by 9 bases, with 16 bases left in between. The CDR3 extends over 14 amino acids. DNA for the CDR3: TGCGCCAGCAGCCTACGACTGTTCGGAGTTGAGCAGTTCTTC. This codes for CASSLRLFGVEQFF.

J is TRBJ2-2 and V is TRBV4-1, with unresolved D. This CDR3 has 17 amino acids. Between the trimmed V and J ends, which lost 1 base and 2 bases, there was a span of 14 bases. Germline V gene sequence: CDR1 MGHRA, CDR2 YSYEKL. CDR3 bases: TGCGCCAGCAGCCAAGCGAAATTTGGCCCTAACACCGGGGAGCTGTTTTTT. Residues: CASSQAKFGPNTGELFF.

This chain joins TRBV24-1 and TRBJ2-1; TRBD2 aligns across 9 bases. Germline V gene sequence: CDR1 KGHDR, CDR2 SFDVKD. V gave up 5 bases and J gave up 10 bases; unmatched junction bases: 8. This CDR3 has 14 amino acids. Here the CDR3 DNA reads TGTGCCACCAGTGTCAGCGGGGGGCAGGGGGAGCAGTTCTTC. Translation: CATSVSGGQGEQFF.

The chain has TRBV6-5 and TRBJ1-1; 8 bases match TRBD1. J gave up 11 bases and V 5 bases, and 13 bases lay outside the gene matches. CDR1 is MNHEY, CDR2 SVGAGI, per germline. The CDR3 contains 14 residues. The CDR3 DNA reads TGTGCCAGCAGTATAGACAGGGGAGCAGGTTCGGCTTTCTTT. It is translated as CASSIDRGAGSAFF.

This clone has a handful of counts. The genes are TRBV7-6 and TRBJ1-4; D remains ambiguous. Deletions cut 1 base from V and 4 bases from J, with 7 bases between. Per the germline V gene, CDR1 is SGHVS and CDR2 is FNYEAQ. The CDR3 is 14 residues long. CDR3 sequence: CASSLGQINEKLFF. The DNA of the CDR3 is TGTGCCAGCAGCTTAGGTCAAATTAATGAAAAACTGTTTTTT.

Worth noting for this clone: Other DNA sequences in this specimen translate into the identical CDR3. The CDR3 sequence is CAWRQGRNEKLFF. In DNA, the CDR3 is TGTGCCTGGAGGCAGGGGCGGAATGAAAAACTGTTTTTT. V usage is TRBV30 and J usage is TRBJ1-4; D perhaps matches TRBD1 (6 bases). The CDR3 extends over 13 amino acids. V lost 3 bases and J lost 5, with 10 bases in between. Per the germline V gene, CDR1 is GTSNPN and CDR2 is SVGIG (reference sequence).

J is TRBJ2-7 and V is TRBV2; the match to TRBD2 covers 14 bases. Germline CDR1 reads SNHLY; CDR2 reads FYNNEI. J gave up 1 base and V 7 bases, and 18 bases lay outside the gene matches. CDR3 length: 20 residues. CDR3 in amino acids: CASKLRSGTSGSIRSYEQYF. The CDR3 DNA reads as TGTGCCAGCAAACTACGCTCCGGGACTAGCGGGAGTATAAGATCCTACGAGCAGTACTTC. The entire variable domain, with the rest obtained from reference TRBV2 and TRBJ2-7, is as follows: EPEVTQTPSHQVTQMGQEVILRCVPISNHLYFYWYRQILGQKVEFLVSFYNNEISEKSEIFDDQFSVERPDGSNFTLKIRSTKLEDSAMYFCASKLRSGTSGSIRSYEQYFGPGTRLTVT.

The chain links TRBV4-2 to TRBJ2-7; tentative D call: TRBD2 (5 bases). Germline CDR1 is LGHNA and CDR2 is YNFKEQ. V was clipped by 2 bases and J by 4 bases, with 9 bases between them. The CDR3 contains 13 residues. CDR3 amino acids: CASSQLPGYEQYF. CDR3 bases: TGTGCCAGCAGCCAACTACCGGGGTACGAGCAGTACTTC.

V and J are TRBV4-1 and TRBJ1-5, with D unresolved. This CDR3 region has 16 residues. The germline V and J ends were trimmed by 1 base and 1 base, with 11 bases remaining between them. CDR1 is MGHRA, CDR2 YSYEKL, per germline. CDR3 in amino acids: CASSQVPGMSNQPQHF. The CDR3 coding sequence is TGCGCCAGCAGCCAAGTTCCGGGGATGAGCAATCAGCCCCAGCATTTT.

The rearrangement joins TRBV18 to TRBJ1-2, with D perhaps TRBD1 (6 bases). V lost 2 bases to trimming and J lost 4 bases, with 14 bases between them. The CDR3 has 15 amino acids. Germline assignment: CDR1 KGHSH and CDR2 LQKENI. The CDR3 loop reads CASSPNRDLTYGYTF. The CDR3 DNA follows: TGTGCCAGCTCACCAAACAGGGATCTTACCTATGGCTACACCTTC.

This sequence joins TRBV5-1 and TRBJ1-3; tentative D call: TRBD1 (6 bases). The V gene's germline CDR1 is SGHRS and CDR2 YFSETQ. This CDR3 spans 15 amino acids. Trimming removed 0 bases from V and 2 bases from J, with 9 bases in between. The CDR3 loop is CASSLAGTTGNTIYF. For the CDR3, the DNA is TGCGCCAGCAGCTTGGCCGGGACAACTGGAAACACCATATATTTT.

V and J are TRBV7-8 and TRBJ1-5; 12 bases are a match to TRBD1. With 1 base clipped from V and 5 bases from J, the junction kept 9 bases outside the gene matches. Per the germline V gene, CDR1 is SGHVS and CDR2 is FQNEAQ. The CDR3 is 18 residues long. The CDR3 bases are TGTGCCAGCAGCTTAGGAACCGGGACAGGGGGCTTCGATCAGCCCCAGCATTTT. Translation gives CASSLGTGTGGFDQPQHF.